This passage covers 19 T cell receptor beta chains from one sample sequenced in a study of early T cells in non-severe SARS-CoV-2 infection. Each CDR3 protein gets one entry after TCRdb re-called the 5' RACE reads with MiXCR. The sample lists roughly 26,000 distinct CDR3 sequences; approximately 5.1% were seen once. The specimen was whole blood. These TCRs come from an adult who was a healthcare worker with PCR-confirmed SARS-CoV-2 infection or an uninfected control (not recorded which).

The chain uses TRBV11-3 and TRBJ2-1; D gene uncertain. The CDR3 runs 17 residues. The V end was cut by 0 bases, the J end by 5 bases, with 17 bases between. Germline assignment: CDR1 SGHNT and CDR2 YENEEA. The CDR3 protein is CASSLDQAGNTHNEQFF. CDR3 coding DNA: TGTGCCAGCAGCTTAGATCAGGCAGGTAATACACACAATGAGCAGTTCTTC.

CDR3 loop: CATGGTEAFF. Written as DNA, the CDR3 is TGTGCCACGGGGGGGACTGAAGCTTTCTTT. The V and J genes are TRBV6-1 and TRBJ1-1; maybe TRBD1 (5 bases). The CDR3 has 10 amino acids. Germline V CDR1 and CDR2: MNHNS, SASEGT. Trimming stripped 10 bases from V and 5 bases from J, with 8 bases between.

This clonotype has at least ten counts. CDR3 in amino acids: CASSPLGKDGNYGYTF. CDR3 in DNA: TGTGCCAGCAGCCCGTTAGGAAAGGACGGGAACTATGGCTACACCTTC. The chain carries TRBV11-2 and TRBJ1-2, with no clear D. V was shortened by 5 bases and J by 2 bases, with 18 bases between the two germline ends. Germline lookup yields CDR1 SGHAT and CDR2 FQNNGV. The CDR3 loop spans 16 amino acids.

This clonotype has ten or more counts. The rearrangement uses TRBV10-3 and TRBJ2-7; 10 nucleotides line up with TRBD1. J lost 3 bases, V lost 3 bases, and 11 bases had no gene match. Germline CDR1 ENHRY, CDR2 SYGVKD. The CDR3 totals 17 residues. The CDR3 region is CAISDQQGTGDLYEQYF. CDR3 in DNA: TGTGCCATCAGTGACCAGCAAGGGACAGGGGACCTCTACGAGCAGTACTTC.

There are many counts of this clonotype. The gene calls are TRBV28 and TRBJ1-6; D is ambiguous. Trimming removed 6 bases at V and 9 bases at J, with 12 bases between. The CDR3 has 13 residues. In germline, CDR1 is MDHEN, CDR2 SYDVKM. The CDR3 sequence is CASSSIGRSPLHF. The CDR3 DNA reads TGTGCCAGCAGCTCGATTGGCCGTTCACCCCTCCACTTT.

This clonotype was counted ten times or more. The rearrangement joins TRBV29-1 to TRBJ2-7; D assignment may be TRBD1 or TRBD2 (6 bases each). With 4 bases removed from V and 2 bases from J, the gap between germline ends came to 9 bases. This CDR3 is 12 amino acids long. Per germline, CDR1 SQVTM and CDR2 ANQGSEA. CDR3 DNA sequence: TGCAGCGTTGGGGGGGCCCCCTACGAGCAGTACTTC. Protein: CSVGGAPYEQYF.

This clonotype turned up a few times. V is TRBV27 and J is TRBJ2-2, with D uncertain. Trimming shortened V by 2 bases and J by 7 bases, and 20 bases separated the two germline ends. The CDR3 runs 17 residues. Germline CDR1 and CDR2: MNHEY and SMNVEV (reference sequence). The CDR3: CASSLVAVGYSGGELFF. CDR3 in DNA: TGTGCCAGCAGTTTAGTAGCAGTGGGGTATTCAGGCGGGGAGCTGTTTTTT.

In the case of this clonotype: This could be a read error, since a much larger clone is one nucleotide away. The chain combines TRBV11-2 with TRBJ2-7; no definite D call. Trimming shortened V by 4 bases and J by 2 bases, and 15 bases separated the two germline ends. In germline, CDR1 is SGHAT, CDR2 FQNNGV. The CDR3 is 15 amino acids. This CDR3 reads CASSSRHIGTYEQYF. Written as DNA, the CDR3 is TGTGCCAGCAGCTCCCGCCACATAGGTACCTACGAGCAGTACTTC.

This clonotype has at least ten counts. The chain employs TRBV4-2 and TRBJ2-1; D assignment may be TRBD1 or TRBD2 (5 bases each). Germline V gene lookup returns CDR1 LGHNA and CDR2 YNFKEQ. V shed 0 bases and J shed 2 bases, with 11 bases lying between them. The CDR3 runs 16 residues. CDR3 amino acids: CASSQDSGTAYNEQFF. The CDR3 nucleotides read TGTGCCAGCAGCCAAGATTCAGGGACGGCCTACAATGAGCAGTTCTTC.

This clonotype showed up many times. The chain's CDR3 is CASSNPPGMADTQYF. In DNA, the CDR3 is TGTGCCAGCAGCAACCCACCCGGAATGGCAGATACGCAGTATTTT. The chain has TRBV7-2 and TRBJ2-3; D is unresolved. The germline CDR1 and CDR2 sequences are SGHTA and FQGNSA. The CDR3 runs to 15 residues. The V end lost 5 bases, the J end lost 4 bases, and 16 bases lay between the germline ends. Combining the CDR3 with reference TRBV7-2 and TRBJ2-3 gives the whole variable domain GAGVSQSPSNKVTEKGKDVELRCDPISGHTALYWYRQSLGQGLEFLIYFQGNSAPDKSGLPSDRFSAERTGGSVSTLTIQRTQQEDSAVYLCASSNPPGMADTQYFGPGTRLTVL.

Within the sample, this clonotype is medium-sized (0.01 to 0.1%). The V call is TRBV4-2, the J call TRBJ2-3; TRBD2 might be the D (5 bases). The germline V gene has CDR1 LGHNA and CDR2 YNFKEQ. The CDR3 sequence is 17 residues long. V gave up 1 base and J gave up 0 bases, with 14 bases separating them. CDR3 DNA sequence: TGTGCCAGCAGCCAAGGGGCCTCTAGCACTAGCACAGATACGCAGTATTTT. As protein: CASSQGASSTSTDTQYF.

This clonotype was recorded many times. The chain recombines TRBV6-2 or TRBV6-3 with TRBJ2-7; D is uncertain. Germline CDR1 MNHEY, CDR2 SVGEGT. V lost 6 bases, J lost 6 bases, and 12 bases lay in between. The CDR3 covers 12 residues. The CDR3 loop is CASSHRPVEQYF. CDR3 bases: TGTGCCAGCAGCCACCGACCGGTCGAGCAGTACTTC.

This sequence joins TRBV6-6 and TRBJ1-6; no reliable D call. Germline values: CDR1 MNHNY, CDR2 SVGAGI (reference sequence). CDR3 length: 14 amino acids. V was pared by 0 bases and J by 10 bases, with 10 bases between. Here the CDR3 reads CASSYSISGSPLHF. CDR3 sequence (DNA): TGTGCCAGCAGTTACTCGATTAGTGGATCACCCCTCCACTTT.

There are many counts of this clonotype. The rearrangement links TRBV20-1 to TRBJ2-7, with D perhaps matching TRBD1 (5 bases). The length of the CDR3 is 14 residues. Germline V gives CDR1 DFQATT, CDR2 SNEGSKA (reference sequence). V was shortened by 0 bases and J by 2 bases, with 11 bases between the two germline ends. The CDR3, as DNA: TGCAGTGCTAGAGATCGCCAGGGCACCTACGAGCAGTACTTC. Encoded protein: CSARDRQGTYEQYF.

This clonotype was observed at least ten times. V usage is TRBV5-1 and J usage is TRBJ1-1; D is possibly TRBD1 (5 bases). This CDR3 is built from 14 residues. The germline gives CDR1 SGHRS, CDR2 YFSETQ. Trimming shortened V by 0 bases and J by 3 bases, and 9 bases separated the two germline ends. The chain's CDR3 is CASSLEGLDTEAFF. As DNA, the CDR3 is TGCGCCAGCAGCTTGGAGGGGTTAGACACTGAAGCTTTCTTT.

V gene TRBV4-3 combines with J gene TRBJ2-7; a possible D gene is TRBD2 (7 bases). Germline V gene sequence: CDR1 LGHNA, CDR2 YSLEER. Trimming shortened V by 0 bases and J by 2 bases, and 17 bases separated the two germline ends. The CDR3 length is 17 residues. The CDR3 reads CASSQEFSRGLTYEQYF. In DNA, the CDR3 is TGCGCCAGCAGCCAAGAATTTTCGCGGGGGCTTACCTACGAGCAGTACTTC.

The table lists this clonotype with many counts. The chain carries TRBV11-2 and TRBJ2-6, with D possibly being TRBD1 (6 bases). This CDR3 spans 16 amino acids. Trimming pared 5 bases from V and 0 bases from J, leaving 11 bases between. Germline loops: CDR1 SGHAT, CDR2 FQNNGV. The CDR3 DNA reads TGTGCCAGCAGCCCAGGACAGCTCTCTGGGGCCAACGTCCTGACTTTC. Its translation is CASSPGQLSGANVLTF. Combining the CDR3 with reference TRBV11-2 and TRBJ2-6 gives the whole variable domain EAGVAQSPRYKIIEKRQSVAFWCNPISGHATLYWYQQILGQGPKLLIQFQNNGVVDDSQLPKDRFSAERLKGVDSTLKIQPAKLEDSAVYLCASSPGQLSGANVLTFGAGSRLTVL.

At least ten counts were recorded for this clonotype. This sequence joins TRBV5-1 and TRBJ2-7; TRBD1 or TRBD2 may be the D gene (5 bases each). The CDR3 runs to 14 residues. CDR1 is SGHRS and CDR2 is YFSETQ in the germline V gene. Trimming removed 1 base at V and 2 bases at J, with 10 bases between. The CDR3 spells CASSLLQGAYEQYF. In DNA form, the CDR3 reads TGCGCCAGCAGCTTGTTGCAGGGAGCCTACGAGCAGTACTTC.

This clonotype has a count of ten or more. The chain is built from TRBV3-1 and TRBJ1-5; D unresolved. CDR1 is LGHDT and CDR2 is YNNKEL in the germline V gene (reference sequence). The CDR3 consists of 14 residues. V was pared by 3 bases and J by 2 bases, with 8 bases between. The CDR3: CASSQNVGNQPQHF. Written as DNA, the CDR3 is TGTGCCAGCAGCCAGAACGTAGGCAATCAGCCCCAGCATTTT.